This is a list of T cell receptor beta chains from one sample in a study of blood T cell repertoires in COVID-19. The protocol was immunoSEQ multiplex PCR, while the TCRdb copy is restricted to in-frame clones and leaves out a portion. The sample records more than 200,000 clones, approximately 91% being singletons. Sample: peripheral blood. Source of these receptors: a woman aged 55-69 years with acute or convalescent COVID-19. Both conserved end residues are part of each CDR3. The order of the fields is CDR3 length, V gene, clone size, D gene, J gene, CDR3 protein, CDR3 DNA. D genes are given only for firm matches. Size values are once, few and many counts, or a class for expanded clones, and some rows have none.

CDR3 length: 14
V gene: TRBV6-6
clone size: -
D gene: -
J gene: TRBJ2-7
CDR3 protein: CASSAARRGYEQYF
CDR3 DNA: TGTGCCAGCAGCGCGGCCAGGAGGGGCTACGAGCAGTACTTC

CDR3 length: 16
V gene: TRBV27
clone size: once
D gene: TRBD2
J gene: TRBJ2-3
CDR3 protein: CASSLFGLAGTPATDF
CDR3 DNA: TGTGCCAGCAGTTTATTCGGGCTAGCGGGCACTCCGGCGACGGATTTT

CDR3 length: 17
V gene: TRBV5-1
clone size: -
D gene: -
J gene: TRBJ2-2
CDR3 protein: CASSLQGVGPNTGELFF
CDR3 DNA: TGCGCCAGCAGCTTGCAGGGTGTGGGCCCGAACACCGGGGAGCTGTTTTTT

CDR3 length: 16
V gene: TRBV3-1/TRBV3-2
clone size: -
D gene: -
J gene: TRBJ1-3
CDR3 protein: CASSQDGGIAGNTIYF
CDR3 DNA: TGTGCCAGCAGCCAAGATGGAGGGATAGCTGGAAACACCATATATTTT

CDR3 length: 13
V gene: TRBV6-6
clone size: -
D gene: -
J gene: TRBJ1-2
CDR3 protein: CASSPGTNYGYTF
CDR3 DNA: TGTGCCAGCAGTCCCGGTACGAACTATGGCTACACCTTC

CDR3 length: 16
V gene: TRBV18
clone size: -
D gene: -
J gene: TRBJ1-4
CDR3 protein: CASSPQSQGSNEKLFF
CDR3 DNA: TGTGCCAGCTCACCACAGTCCCAGGGAAGCAATGAAAAACTGTTTTTT

CDR3 length: 13
V gene: TRBV12-3/TRBV12-4
clone size: -
D gene: -
J gene: TRBJ2-3
CDR3 protein: CASSLRLSDTQYF
CDR3 DNA: TGTGCCAGCAGCCTTAGACTATCAGATACGCAGTATTTT

CDR3 length: 15
V gene: TRBV4-1
clone size: -
D gene: -
J gene: TRBJ1-5
CDR3 protein: CASSQGMGRNQPQHF
CDR3 DNA: TGCGCCAGCAGCCAAGGTATGGGGCGCAATCAGCCCCAGCATTTT

CDR3 length: 14
V gene: TRBV9
clone size: once
D gene: -
J gene: TRBJ2-7
CDR3 protein: CASSVGLTSYEQYF
CDR3 DNA: TGTGCCAGCAGCGTAGGACTAACCTCCTACGAGCAGTACTTC

CDR3 length: 13
V gene: TRBV28
clone size: few
D gene: -
J gene: TRBJ1-1
CDR3 protein: CASIMTGLTEAFF
CDR3 DNA: TGTGCCAGCATAATGACAGGTTTGACTGAAGCTTTCTTT

CDR3 length: 15
V gene: TRBV25-1
clone size: -
D gene: -
J gene: TRBJ2-1
CDR3 protein: CASSGNLAVYNEQFF
CDR3 DNA: TGTGCCAGCAGTGGGAATTTAGCGGTTTACAATGAGCAGTTCTTC

CDR3 length: 17
V gene: TRBV5-1
clone size: once
D gene: TRBD2
J gene: TRBJ2-3
CDR3 protein: CASSLGTSGGRGDTQYF
CDR3 DNA: TGCGCCAGCAGCTTGGGAACTAGCGGGGGGCGGGGAGATACGCAGTATTTT

CDR3 length: 14
V gene: TRBV7-2
clone size: -
D gene: -
J gene: TRBJ1-1
CDR3 protein: CASSVPGGYTEAFF
CDR3 DNA: TGTGCCAGCAGCGTACCGGGGGGCTACACTGAAGCTTTCTTT

CDR3 length: 15
V gene: TRBV7-9
clone size: -
D gene: TRBD1
J gene: TRBJ2-5
CDR3 protein: CASSIGQGVQETQYF
CDR3 DNA: TGTGCCAGCAGCATCGGACAGGGGGTTCAAGAGACCCAGTACTTC

CDR3 length: 14
V gene: TRBV28
clone size: -
D gene: -
J gene: TRBJ2-2
CDR3 protein: CASTLGLDTGELFF
CDR3 DNA: TGTGCCAGCACCCTGGGACTCGACACCGGGGAGCTGTTTTTT

CDR3 length: 14
V gene: TRBV28
clone size: once
D gene: -
J gene: TRBJ1-5
CDR3 protein: CASSPIRGNQPQHF
CDR3 DNA: TGTGCCAGCAGCCCCATCCGGGGCAATCAGCCCCAGCATTTT

CDR3 length: 19
V gene: TRBV28
clone size: -
D gene: TRBD2
J gene: TRBJ2-1
CDR3 protein: CASRPGGGGPLYSYNEQFF
CDR3 DNA: TGTGCCAGCAGGCCTGGGGGGGGAGGGCCCCTTTACTCCTACAATGAGCAGTTCTTC

CDR3 length: 15
V gene: TRBV19
clone size: -
D gene: TRBD1
J gene: TRBJ1-1
CDR3 protein: CASSIHRGRNTEAFF
CDR3 DNA: TGTGCCAGTAGTATTCACAGGGGCAGGAACACTGAAGCTTTCTTT

CDR3 length: 17
V gene: TRBV5-1
clone size: -
D gene: TRBD1
J gene: TRBJ1-6
CDR3 protein: CASREKGQGAGNSPLHF
CDR3 DNA: TGCGCCAGCAGAGAAAAGGGACAGGGGGCAGGTAATTCACCCCTCCACTTT

CDR3 length: 16
V gene: TRBV7-6
clone size: few
D gene: -
J gene: TRBJ1-6
CDR3 protein: CASSLAGGQTNSPLHF
CDR3 DNA: TGTGCCAGCAGCTTAGCGGGTGGACAGACCAATTCACCCCTCCACTTT

CDR3 length: 15
V gene: TRBV19
clone size: -
D gene: -
J gene: TRBJ1-6
CDR3 protein: CASSPPAGRNSPLHF
CDR3 DNA: TGTGCCAGTAGTCCCCCGGCGGGCCGGAATTCACCCCTCCACTTT

CDR3 length: 13
V gene: TRBV30
clone size: -
D gene: TRBD2
J gene: TRBJ2-7
CDR3 protein: CAWSASGAGGQYF
CDR3 DNA: TGTGCCTGGAGTGCCTCCGGGGCGGGAGGGCAGTACTTC

CDR3 length: 17
V gene: TRBV28
clone size: -
D gene: TRBD1
J gene: TRBJ1-1
CDR3 protein: CASSLGKQGFMNTEAFF
CDR3 DNA: TGTGCCAGCAGTTTAGGAAAACAGGGGTTCATGAACACTGAAGCTTTCTTT

CDR3 length: 15
V gene: TRBV4-3
clone size: -
D gene: -
J gene: TRBJ1-1
CDR3 protein: CASSQDSAGNTEAFF
CDR3 DNA: TGCGCCAGCAGCCAAGATTCGGCGGGGAACACTGAAGCTTTCTTT

CDR3 length: 15
V gene: TRBV18
clone size: once
D gene: TRBD1
J gene: TRBJ2-3
CDR3 protein: CASSATGGAADTQYF
CDR3 DNA: TGTGCCAGCTCAGCTACAGGGGGAGCGGCAGATACGCAGTATTTT

CDR3 length: 17
V gene: TRBV18
clone size: -
D gene: TRBD1
J gene: TRBJ1-4
CDR3 protein: CASSPGKPSRDSGKLFF
CDR3 DNA: TGTGCCAGCTCACCAGGAAAACCCTCCCGGGACAGCGGAAAACTGTTTTTT

CDR3 length: 17
V gene: TRBV28
clone size: -
D gene: TRBD1
J gene: TRBJ1-4
CDR3 protein: CASRGEQGARGGEKLFF
CDR3 DNA: TGTGCCAGCAGGGGCGAACAGGGGGCACGGGGTGGTGAAAAACTGTTTTTT

CDR3 length: 16
V gene: TRBV13
clone size: -
D gene: -
J gene: TRBJ1-5
CDR3 protein: CASSLGTVGSNQPQHF
CDR3 DNA: TGTGCCAGCAGCTTAGGGACAGTAGGTAGCAATCAGCCCCAGCATTTT

CDR3 length: 16
V gene: TRBV5-1
clone size: -
D gene: TRBD2
J gene: TRBJ2-1
CDR3 protein: CASSAPGLANYNEQFF
CDR3 DNA: TGCGCCAGCAGCGCCCCGGGACTAGCGAACTACAATGAGCAGTTCTTC

CDR3 length: 14
V gene: TRBV28
clone size: -
D gene: -
J gene: TRBJ2-7
CDR3 protein: CASSRTVLTYEQYF
CDR3 DNA: TGTGCCAGCAGTCGGACAGTATTGACCTACGAGCAGTACTTC

CDR3 length: 16
V gene: TRBV12-5
clone size: -
D gene: TRBD1
J gene: TRBJ2-5
CDR3 protein: CASGLVGGTGEETQYF
CDR3 DNA: TGTGCTAGTGGTTTGGTGGGCGGGACAGGGGAAGAGACCCAGTACTTC

CDR3 length: 11
V gene: TRBV6-5
clone size: -
D gene: -
J gene: TRBJ1-2
CDR3 protein: CASGGNYGYTF
CDR3 DNA: TGTGCCAGCGGCGGTAACTATGGCTACACCTTC

CDR3 length: 17
V gene: TRBV24-1
clone size: -
D gene: TRBD1
J gene: TRBJ1-5
CDR3 protein: CATSDPRTGGLNQPQHF
CDR3 DNA: TGTGCCACCAGTGACCCGAGAACAGGGGGCCTCAATCAGCCCCAGCATTTT

CDR3 length: 14
V gene: TRBV19
clone size: -
D gene: -
J gene: TRBJ1-1
CDR3 protein: CASSQGAQDTEAFF
CDR3 DNA: TGTGCCAGTAGTCAAGGGGCGCAGGACACTGAAGCTTTCTTT

CDR3 length: 14
V gene: TRBV24-1
clone size: -
D gene: -
J gene: TRBJ2-5
CDR3 protein: CATSDSRQLETQYF
CDR3 DNA: TGTGCCACCAGTGATTCCAGGCAGTTAGAGACCCAGTACTTC

CDR3 length: 17
V gene: TRBV12-5
clone size: -
D gene: -
J gene: TRBJ2-5
CDR3 protein: CASGLYPGASFGETQYF
CDR3 DNA: TGTGCTAGTGGTTTGTACCCTGGGGCTTCCTTTGGGGAGACCCAGTACTTC

CDR3 length: 16
V gene: TRBV7-8
clone size: -
D gene: -
J gene: TRBJ2-5
CDR3 protein: CASSYGQGGEAETQYF
CDR3 DNA: TGTGCCAGCAGCTACGGACAGGGAGGGGAGGCAGAGACCCAGTACTTC

CDR3 length: 14
V gene: TRBV4-1
clone size: -
D gene: -
J gene: TRBJ1-2
CDR3 protein: CASSQLSGTHGYTF
CDR3 DNA: TGCGCCAGCAGCCAACTCTCCGGGACTCACGGCTACACCTTC

CDR3 length: 12
V gene: TRBV15
clone size: -
D gene: -
J gene: TRBJ2-5
CDR3 protein: CATSSSVKTQYF
CDR3 DNA: TGTGCCACCAGCAGTTCGGTAAAGACCCAGTACTTC